This passage covers 9 T cell receptor beta chains from one sample sequenced in a study of blood T cell repertoires in COVID-19. Method: immunoSEQ multiplex PCR; TCRdb's copy keeps in-frame clones and lacks some. This sample has about 130,000 clones; 78% occur once, and the top ten carry about 10%. Sequenced material: peripheral blood. The receptors stem from a man aged 55 to 70 who had recovered from COVID-19.

The chain is built from TRBV7-2 and TRBJ2-1; 8 bases map to TRBD2. With 1 base clipped from V and 9 bases from J, the junction kept 11 bases outside the gene matches. CDR3 size: 16 residues. Germline loops: CDR1 SGHTA, CDR2 FQGNSA. The CDR3 sequence is CASSLDPSGLGGEQFF. CDR3 nucleotides: TGTGCCAGCAGCTTAGACCCTAGCGGGTTGGGTGGTGAGCAGTTCTTC.

J is TRBJ1-2 and V is TRBV20-1; TRBD1 might be the D (6 bases). V lost 5 bases and J 4 bases, leaving 8 bases between the germline ends. CDR3 size: 11 residues. Per the germline V gene, CDR1 is DFQATT and CDR2 is SNEGSKA (reference sequence). The CDR3 spells CSAYRVYGYTF. CDR3 coding DNA: TGCAGTGCTTACAGGGTCTATGGCTACACCTTC.

The chain links TRBV4-3 to TRBJ2-1; the match to TRBD2 covers 10 bases. There are 15 residues in the CDR3. The J segment lost 7 bases and the V segment lost 4 bases, leaving 7 bases of the junction unmatched. Germline V gene lookup returns CDR1 LGHNA and CDR2 YSLEER. CDR3 residues: CASSPSGGALNEQFF. The DNA for the CDR3 is TGCGCCAGCAGCCCAAGCGGGGGGGCGTTGAATGAGCAGTTCTTC.

The rearrangement joins TRBV20-1 to TRBJ2-1; no firm D call. Between the trimmed V and J ends, which lost 0 bases and 12 bases, there was a span of 9 bases. There are 11 residues in the CDR3. Germline values: CDR1 DFQATT, CDR2 SNEGSKA (reference sequence). The CDR3 loop reads CSARDPELQFF. The CDR3 DNA sequence: TGCAGTGCTAGAGATCCCGAGCTGCAGTTCTTC.

This clone was found once. This chain connects TRBV15 to TRBJ2-1; 8 bases are shared with TRBD2. This CDR3 comprises 16 residues. Germline loops: CDR1 LNHNV, CDR2 YYDKDF (reference sequence). With V trimmed by 3 bases and J by 5 bases, 9 bases remained unmatched. The CDR3 DNA sequence: TGTGCCACCAGCAGGGCCCTGGCGGGAGGAAACAATGAGCAGTTCTTC. This sequence encodes CATSRALAGGNNEQFF.

A single count supports this clone. The chain links TRBV28 to TRBJ1-6, with 9 bases identical to TRBD1. V lost 4 bases to trimming and J lost 5 bases; unmatched junction nucleotides: 3. The CDR3 totals 15 residues. CDR1 MDHEN and CDR2 SYDVKM come from the germline V gene. CDR3 amino acids: CASSSGQGNNSPLHF. CDR3 nucleotides: TGTGCCAGCAGTTCCGGACAGGGGAATAATTCACCCCTCCACTTT.

A single count supports this clone. V is TRBV4-3 and J is TRBJ1-4; D call uncertain. V dropped 3 bases and J dropped 11 bases, with 10 bases sitting between them. Germline V CDR1 and CDR2: LGHNA, YSLEER. CDR3 size: 12 residues. In DNA, the CDR3 is TGCGCCAGCAGCCACCCCGGAGGGAAACTGTTTTTT. This encodes CASSHPGGKLFF.

The V and J genes are TRBV18 and TRBJ2-1; a weak D match, TRBD2 (6 bases). The CDR3 spans 13 residues. The V and J ends lost 6 bases and 5 bases respectively, with 11 bases between them. Germline lookup yields CDR1 KGHSH and CDR2 LQKENI. The chain's CDR3 is CASSTGADNEQFF. CDR3 in DNA: TGTGCCAGCTCTACGGGAGCTGACAATGAGCAGTTCTTC.

The chain combines TRBV29-1 with TRBJ2-7, with a weak D call TRBD2 (7 bases). This CDR3 has 15 amino acids. Trimming removed 5 bases at V and 2 bases at J, with 19 bases between. From germline, CDR1 is SQVTM and CDR2 ANQGSEA. In DNA, the CDR3 is TGCAGCGTTACCCGGGGCGGGGGCAACACCTACGAGCAGTACTTC. Amino acid sequence: CSVTRGGGNTYEQYF.